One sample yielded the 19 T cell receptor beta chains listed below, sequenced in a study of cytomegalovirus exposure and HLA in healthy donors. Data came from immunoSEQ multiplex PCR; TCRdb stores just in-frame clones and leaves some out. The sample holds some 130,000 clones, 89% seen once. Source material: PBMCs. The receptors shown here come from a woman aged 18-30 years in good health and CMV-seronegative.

The CDR3 region is CASSLRRGANNEQFF. The CDR3 bases are TGTGCCAGCAGCTTAAGGCGGGGGGCCAACAATGAGCAGTTCTTC. The chain couples TRBV11-1 to TRBJ2-1; 8 positions match TRBD2. This CDR3 has 15 amino acids. The germline V gene encodes CDR1 SGHAT and CDR2 FQDESV (reference sequence). The V gene end was trimmed by 2 bases and the J gene end by 5 bases; junction bases not matched to a gene: 5.

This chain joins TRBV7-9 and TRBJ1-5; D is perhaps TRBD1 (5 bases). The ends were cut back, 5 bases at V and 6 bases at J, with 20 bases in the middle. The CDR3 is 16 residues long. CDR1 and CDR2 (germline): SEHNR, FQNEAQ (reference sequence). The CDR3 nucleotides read TGTGCCAGCAGCCCAGCCCAGGGATTGACGGGTCAGCCCCAGCATTTT. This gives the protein CASSPAQGLTGQPQHF.

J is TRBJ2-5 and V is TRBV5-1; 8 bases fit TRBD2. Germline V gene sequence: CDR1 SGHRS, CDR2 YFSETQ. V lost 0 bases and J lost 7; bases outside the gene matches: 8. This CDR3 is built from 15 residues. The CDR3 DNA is TGCGCCAGCAGCTTGGTGCCGACTAGCGAAGGGACCCAGTACTTC. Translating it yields CASSLVPTSEGTQYF.

CDR3 DNA: TGTGCCAGCAGCGAACAGGGTGTCTTAGGCTACACCTTC. It is translated as CASSEQGVLGYTF. The chain combines TRBV7-3 with TRBJ1-2; tentatively, D is TRBD1 (6 bases). Trimming took 5 bases from V and 8 from J, leaving 15 bases between them. The CDR3 length is 13 residues. Germline loops: CDR1 SGHTA, CDR2 FQGTGA.

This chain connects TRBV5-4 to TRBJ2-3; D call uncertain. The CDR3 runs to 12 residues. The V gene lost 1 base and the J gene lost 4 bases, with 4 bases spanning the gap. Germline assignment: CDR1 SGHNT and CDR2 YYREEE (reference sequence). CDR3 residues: CASSLNSDTQYF. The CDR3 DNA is TGTGCCAGCAGCTTGAACTCAGATACGCAGTATTTT.

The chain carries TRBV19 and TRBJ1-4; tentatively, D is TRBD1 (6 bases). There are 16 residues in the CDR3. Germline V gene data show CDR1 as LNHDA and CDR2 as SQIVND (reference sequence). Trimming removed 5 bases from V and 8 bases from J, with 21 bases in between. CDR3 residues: CASSHLGTGRPEKLFF. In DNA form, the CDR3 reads TGTGCCAGTAGTCACCTCGGCACAGGGCGACCCGAAAAACTGTTTTTT.

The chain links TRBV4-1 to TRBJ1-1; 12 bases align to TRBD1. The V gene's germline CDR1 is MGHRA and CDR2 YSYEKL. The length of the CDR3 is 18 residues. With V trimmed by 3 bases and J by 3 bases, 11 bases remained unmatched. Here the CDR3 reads CASSQSPGQGARDTEAFF. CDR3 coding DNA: TGCGCCAGCAGCCAGTCCCCGGGACAGGGGGCGCGGGACACTGAAGCTTTCTTT.

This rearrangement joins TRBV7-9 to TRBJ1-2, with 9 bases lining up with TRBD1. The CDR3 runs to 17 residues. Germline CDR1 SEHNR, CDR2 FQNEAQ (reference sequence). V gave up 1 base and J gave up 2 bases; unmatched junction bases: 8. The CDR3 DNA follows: TGTGCCAGCAGCTTAGGACAGGGGGTGTCCTCAAACTATGGCTACACCTTC. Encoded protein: CASSLGQGVSSNYGYTF.

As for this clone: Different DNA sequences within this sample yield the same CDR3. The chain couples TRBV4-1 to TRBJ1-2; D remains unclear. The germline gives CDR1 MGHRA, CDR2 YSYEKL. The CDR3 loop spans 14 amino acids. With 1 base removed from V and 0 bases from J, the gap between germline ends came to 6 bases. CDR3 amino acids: CASSQAGANYGYTF. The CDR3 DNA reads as TGCGCCAGCAGCCAAGCCGGGGCTAACTATGGCTACACCTTC.

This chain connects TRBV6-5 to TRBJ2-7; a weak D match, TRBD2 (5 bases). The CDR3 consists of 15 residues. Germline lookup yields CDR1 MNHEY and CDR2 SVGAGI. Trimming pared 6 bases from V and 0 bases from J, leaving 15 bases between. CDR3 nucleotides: TGTGCCAGCAGGACTAAAACACGAAACTCCTACGAGCAGTACTTC. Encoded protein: CASRTKTRNSYEQYF.

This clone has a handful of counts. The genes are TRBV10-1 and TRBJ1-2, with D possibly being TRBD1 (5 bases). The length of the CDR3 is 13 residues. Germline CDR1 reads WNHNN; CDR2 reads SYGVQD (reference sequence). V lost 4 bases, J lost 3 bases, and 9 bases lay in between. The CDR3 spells CASSAGFDYGYTF. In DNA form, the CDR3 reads TGCGCCAGCAGTGCAGGGTTCGACTATGGCTACACCTTC.

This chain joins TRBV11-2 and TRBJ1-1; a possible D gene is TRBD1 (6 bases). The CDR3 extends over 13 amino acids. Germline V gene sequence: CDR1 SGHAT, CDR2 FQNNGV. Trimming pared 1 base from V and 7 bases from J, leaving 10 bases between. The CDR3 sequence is CASSLGRGYEAFF. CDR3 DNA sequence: TGTGCCAGCAGCTTAGGTAGGGGGTATGAAGCTTTCTTT.

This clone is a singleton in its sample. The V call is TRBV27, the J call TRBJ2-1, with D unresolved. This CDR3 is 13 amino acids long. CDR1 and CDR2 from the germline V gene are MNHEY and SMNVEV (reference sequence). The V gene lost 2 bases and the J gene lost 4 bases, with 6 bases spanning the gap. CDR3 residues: CASSLQAYNEQFF. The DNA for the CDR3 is TGTGCCAGCAGTTTACAGGCGTACAATGAGCAGTTCTTC.

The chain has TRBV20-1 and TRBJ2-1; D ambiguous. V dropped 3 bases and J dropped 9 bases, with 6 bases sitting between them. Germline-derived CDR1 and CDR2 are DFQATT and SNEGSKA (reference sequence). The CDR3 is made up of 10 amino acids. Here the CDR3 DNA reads TGCAGTGCTAGGTCCGGTGAGCAGTTCTTC. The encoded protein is CSARSGEQFF.

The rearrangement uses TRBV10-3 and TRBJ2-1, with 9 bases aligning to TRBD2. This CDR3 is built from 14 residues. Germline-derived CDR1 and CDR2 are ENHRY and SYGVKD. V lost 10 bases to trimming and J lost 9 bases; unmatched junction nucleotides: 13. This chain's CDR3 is CATRVAGAPSEQFF. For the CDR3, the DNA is TGTGCCACCCGGGTAGCGGGGGCCCCTAGTGAGCAGTTCTTC.

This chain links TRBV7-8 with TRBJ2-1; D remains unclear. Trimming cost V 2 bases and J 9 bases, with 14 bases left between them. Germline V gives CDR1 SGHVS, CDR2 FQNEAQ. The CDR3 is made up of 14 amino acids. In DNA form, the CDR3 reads TGTGCCAGCAGCTTATTCATAAGTGACACTGAGCAGTTCTTC. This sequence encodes CASSLFISDTEQFF.

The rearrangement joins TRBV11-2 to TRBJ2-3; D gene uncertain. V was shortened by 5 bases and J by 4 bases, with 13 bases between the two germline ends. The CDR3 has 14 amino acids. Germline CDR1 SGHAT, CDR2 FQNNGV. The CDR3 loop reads CASSPYSRADTQYF. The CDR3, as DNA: TGTGCCAGCAGCCCTTACTCTCGGGCAGATACGCAGTATTTT.

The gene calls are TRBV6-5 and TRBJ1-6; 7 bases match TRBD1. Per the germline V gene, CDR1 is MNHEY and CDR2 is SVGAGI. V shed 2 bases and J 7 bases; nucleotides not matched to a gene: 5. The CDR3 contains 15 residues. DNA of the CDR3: TGTGCCAGCAGTTACCGACGGGACAGAAATTCACCCCTCCACTTT. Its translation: CASSYRRDRNSPLHF.

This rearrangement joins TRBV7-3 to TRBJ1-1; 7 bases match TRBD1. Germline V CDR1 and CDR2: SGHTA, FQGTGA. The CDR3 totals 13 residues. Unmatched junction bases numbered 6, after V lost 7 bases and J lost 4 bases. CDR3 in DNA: TGTGCCAGCAAGGTTGCAGGGGGCACTGAAGCTTTCTTT. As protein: CASKVAGGTEAFF.